These 29 T cell receptor beta chains were sequenced from one sample in a study of cytomegalovirus exposure and HLA in healthy donors. A multiplex PCR was run with 60 Vbeta primers and 13 Jbeta primers. Libraries were prepared by immunoSEQ multiplex PCR; TCRdb keeps only in-frame clonotypes and omits some of them. The sample carries some 100,000 clones, roughly 80% recorded once. The sequenced sample consisted of PBMCs. These receptors were taken from a man aged 18 to 30 in good health and CMV-seronegative.

The genes are TRBV6-5 and TRBJ2-1, with TRBD2 identical over 7 bases. CDR3 length equals 14 residues. J lost 10 bases, V lost 4 bases, and 10 bases had no gene match. Germline assignment: CDR1 MNHEY and CDR2 SVGAGI. In nucleotides, the CDR3 is TGTGCCAGCAGTTCACTAGCGAATCCGGGCGAGCAGTTCTTC. This translates into CASSSLANPGEQFF.

The chain combines TRBV9 with TRBJ2-1; D is uncertain. Trimming left V 0 bases short and J 7 bases short, with 2 bases between. The CDR3 is made up of 11 amino acids. The germline gives CDR1 SGDLS, CDR2 YYNGEE. This CDR3 reads CASSVANEQFF. The CDR3 region has the DNA TGTGCCAGCAGCGTAGCAAATGAGCAGTTCTTC.

The genes are TRBV10-3 and TRBJ2-7, with D perhaps TRBD1 (5 bases). Trimming removed 7 bases from V and 2 bases from J, with 12 bases in between. The CDR3 consists of 13 residues. Per germline, CDR1 ENHRY and CDR2 SYGVKD. CDR3 nucleotide sequence: TGTGCCATCACCCCAGACAGTGCCTACGAGCAGTACTTC. Its translation: CAITPDSAYEQYF.

The genes are TRBV4-1 and TRBJ1-4; 7 bases map to TRBD1. This CDR3 region has 14 residues. With V trimmed by 4 bases and J by 6 bases, 5 bases remained unmatched. The germline gives CDR1 MGHRA, CDR2 YSYEKL. The CDR3 sequence is CASSRQGKDEKLFF. In DNA form, the CDR3 reads TGCGCCAGCAGCCGACAGGGTAAGGATGAAAAACTGTTTTTT.

The chain combines TRBV7-3 with TRBJ2-2, with 10 bases fitting TRBD2. Per germline, CDR1 SGHTA and CDR2 FQGTGA. This CDR3 spans 15 amino acids. With V trimmed by 7 bases and J by 6 bases, 8 bases remained unmatched. This CDR3 is CASTSAGGPAGELFF. CDR3 sequence (DNA): TGTGCCAGCACGTCAGCGGGAGGGCCCGCCGGGGAGCTGTTTTTT. The entire variable domain, with the rest obtained from reference TRBV7-3 and TRBJ2-2, is as follows: GAGVSQTPSNKVTEKGKYVELRCDPISGHTALYWYRQSLGQGPEFLIYFQGTGAADDSGLPNDRFFAVRPEGSVSTLKIQRTERGDSAVYLCASTSAGGPAGELFFGEGSRLTVL.

The V gene is TRBV28, the J gene TRBJ2-1; possible D gene TRBD2, 6 bases. Deletions cut 8 bases from V and 15 bases from J, with 20 bases between. The CDR3 runs 12 residues. Germline V gives CDR1 MDHEN, CDR2 SYDVKM. CDR3 region: CASGAGSLRAFF. In DNA, the CDR3 is TGTGCCAGCGGCGCCGGGAGTCTAAGGGCGTTCTTC.

This sequence joins TRBV6-5 and TRBJ2-3, with D possibly matching TRBD2 (6 bases). The CDR3 extends over 15 amino acids. From germline, CDR1 is MNHEY and CDR2 SVGAGI. V was trimmed by 2 bases and J by 6 bases, leaving 15 bases between them. Here the CDR3 reads CASSYGLGGGDTQYF. CDR3 coding DNA: TGTGCCAGCAGTTACGGGTTGGGAGGCGGGGATACGCAGTATTTT.

This clone was counted only a few times. V is TRBV9 and J is TRBJ2-7, with a possible D match to TRBD2 (5 bases). The V end lost 0 bases, the J end lost 6 bases, and 13 bases lay between the germline ends. Per the germline V gene, CDR1 is SGDLS and CDR2 is YYNGEE. The CDR3 is made up of 14 amino acids. The CDR3 is CASSVGRTSAEQYF. The DNA of the CDR3 is TGTGCCAGCAGCGTAGGACGGACTTCCGCCGAGCAGTACTTC.

This sequence joins TRBV28 and TRBJ1-1; D is unclear. The CDR3 has 11 amino acids. Trimming cost V 7 bases and J 0 bases, with 3 bases left between them. Germline V gene data show CDR1 as MDHEN and CDR2 as SYDVKM. This CDR3 reads CASTMNTEAFF. The CDR3 coding sequence is TGTGCCAGCACCATGAACACTGAAGCTTTCTTT. Based on the CDR3 plus reference TRBV28 and TRBJ1-1, the full variable domain is DVKVTQSSRYLVKRTGEKVFLECVQDMDHENMFWYRQDPGLGLRLIYFSYDVKMKEKGDIPEGYSVSREKKERFSLILESASTNQTSMYLCASTMNTEAFFGQGTRLTVV.

The V gene is TRBV28, the J gene TRBJ1-2, with a weak D call TRBD1 (5 bases). The CDR3 has 15 residues. The V end was cut by 4 bases, the J end by 0 bases, with 12 bases between. Germline CDR1 MDHEN, CDR2 SYDVKM. The CDR3 region is CASSSTGDSNYGYTF. For the CDR3, the DNA is TGTGCCAGCAGTTCCACAGGTGATTCTAACTATGGCTACACCTTC.

The rearrangement joins TRBV5-1 to TRBJ1-4; TRBD1 might be the D (5 bases). The CDR3 is made up of 15 amino acids. The germline V and J ends were trimmed by 3 bases and 0 bases, with 9 bases remaining between them. The V gene's germline CDR1 is SGHRS and CDR2 YFSETQ. In DNA form, the CDR3 reads TGCGCCAGCAGCTCCGAGACAGCAACTAATGAAAAACTGTTTTTT. Translation: CASSSETATNEKLFF.

CDR3 residues: CASSSRLATQFF. As DNA, the CDR3 is TGTGCCAGCAGTTCCCGACTAGCGACGCAGTTCTTC. The chain joins TRBV27 to TRBJ2-1; the match to TRBD2 covers 8 bases. Germline V CDR1 and CDR2: MNHEY, SMNVEV (reference sequence). This CDR3 is built from 12 residues. The junction had 5 bases not matched to a gene; V was cut back by 4 bases and J by 12 bases.

The chain combines TRBV4-1 with TRBJ2-2; 7 nucleotides agree with TRBD2. Germline trimming cut 3 bases from V and 3 bases from J; bases unmatched to any gene: 13. CDR1 is MGHRA and CDR2 is YSYEKL in the germline V gene. The CDR3 consists of 18 residues. CDR3: CASSHKETTGGYTGELFF. The CDR3 nucleotides read TGCGCCAGCAGCCACAAAGAAACGACCGGGGGGTACACCGGGGAGCTGTTTTTT.

The chain joins TRBV28 to TRBJ1-2; D is undetermined. Trimming stripped 6 bases from V and 6 bases from J, with 17 bases between. The V gene's germline CDR1 is MDHEN and CDR2 SYDVKM. The CDR3 totals 14 residues. This chain's CDR3 is CASSPVLIGNGYTF. CDR3 nucleotides: TGTGCCAGCAGCCCCGTCCTGATCGGGAATGGCTACACCTTC.

This sequence joins TRBV7-9 and TRBJ2-7, with D perhaps TRBD1 (5 bases). The CDR3 consists of 13 residues. Germline CDR1 is SEHNR and CDR2 is FQNEAQ (reference sequence). Trimming removed 5 bases at V and 4 bases at J, with 12 bases between. CDR3: CASSPRANYEQYF. CDR3 nucleotide sequence: TGTGCCAGCAGCCCCAGGGCCAATTACGAGCAGTACTTC. The complete variable domain, with remaining parts taken from reference TRBV7-9 and TRBJ2-7, reads DTGVSQNPRHKITKRGQNVTFRCDPISEHNRLYWYRQTLGQGPEFLTYFQNEAQLEKSRLLSDRFSAERPKGSFSTLEIQRTEQGDSAMYLCASSPRANYEQYFGPGTRLTVT.

The chain carries TRBV6-1 and TRBJ2-7, with 7 bases lining up with TRBD2. CDR3 length equals 15 residues. Germline V gene sequence: CDR1 MNHNS, CDR2 SASEGT. With V trimmed by 5 bases and J by 0 bases, 7 bases remained unmatched. The CDR3 DNA reads as TGTGCCAGCAGTCCAGCGGGATCCAGCTCCTACGAGCAGTACTTC. It specifies CASSPAGSSSYEQYF.

The CDR3 region has the DNA TGTGCCAGCAGCCAGGGGACAGAGTATTCACCCCTCCACTTT. This encodes CASSQGTEYSPLHF. The chain is built from TRBV4-2 and TRBJ1-6; 7 bases agree with TRBD1. Per the germline V gene, CDR1 is LGHNA and CDR2 is YNFKEQ. V lost 3 bases and J lost 8; bases outside the gene matches: 4. This CDR3 comprises 14 residues.

This clone came up once. The chain links TRBV9 to TRBJ2-1; 8 positions match TRBD2. The CDR3 extends over 15 amino acids. V gave up 4 bases and J gave up 9 bases; unmatched junction bases: 12. Looked up from germline, CDR1 is SGDLS and CDR2 is YYNGEE. The CDR3 protein is CASSPGLENSSEQFF. Here the CDR3 DNA reads TGTGCCAGCAGCCCGGGACTAGAAAATTCGAGTGAGCAGTTCTTC.

This sequence joins TRBV5-1 and TRBJ1-1, with TRBD1 as a possible D gene (5 bases). Trimming stripped 0 bases from V and 4 bases from J, with 7 bases between. This CDR3 spans 13 amino acids. Per the germline V gene, CDR1 is SGHRS and CDR2 is YFSETQ. The CDR3 reads CASSLGDFTEAFF. As DNA, the CDR3 is TGCGCCAGCAGCTTGGGGGACTTCACTGAAGCTTTCTTT.

This chain uses TRBV9 with TRBJ1-5; D call uncertain. CDR3 length: 14 residues. Trimming shortened V by 4 bases and J by 0 bases, and 8 bases separated the two germline ends. Per the germline V gene, CDR1 is SGDLS and CDR2 is YYNGEE. The CDR3 DNA sequence: TGTGCCAGCAGCCCCCCCGGTAGCAATCAGCCCCAGCATTTT. This encodes CASSPPGSNQPQHF.

This clone was detected ten times or more. The chain couples TRBV14 to TRBJ1-1; weak D call: TRBD1 (5 bases). The CDR3 has 14 residues. V was shortened by 2 bases and J by 11 bases, with 18 bases between the two germline ends. Germline V gene data show CDR1 as SGHDN and CDR2 as FVKESK. The CDR3 here is CASSQKGTTGVAFF. CDR3 bases: TGTGCCAGCAGCCAAAAGGGGACCACGGGGGTTGCTTTCTTT.

The chain has TRBV28 and TRBJ1-1; a weak D match, TRBD1 (5 bases). This CDR3 spans 13 amino acids. Germline V CDR1 and CDR2: MDHEN, SYDVKM. The ends were cut back, 2 bases at V and 10 bases at J, with 14 bases in the middle. In DNA, the CDR3 is TGTGCCAGCAGTTTAACGGGGGTGCGTCGAGCTTTCTTT. This sequence encodes CASSLTGVRRAFF.

V gene TRBV10-2 combines with J gene TRBJ2-5, with 14 bases identical to TRBD2. J was trimmed by 1 base and V by 7 bases; bases with no gene match: 17. CDR1 and CDR2 (germline): WSHSY, SAAADI. This CDR3 is 20 amino acids long. The CDR3 region has the DNA TGCGCCAGCACTTCCTGGGTTGGACTAGCGGGAGGACGGGTCCAAGAGACCCAGTACTTC. Its protein product is CASTSWVGLAGGRVQETQYF.

The gene calls are TRBV18 and TRBJ1-1, with TRBD1 as a possible D gene (5 bases). The germline V and J ends were trimmed by 2 bases and 0 bases, with 16 bases remaining between them. Germline-derived CDR1 and CDR2 are KGHSH and LQKENI. The CDR3 has 17 residues. The CDR3 is CASSPVRQRNMNTEAFF. CDR3 DNA: TGTGCCAGCTCACCAGTGAGACAGCGAAACATGAACACTGAAGCTTTCTTT. The full variable domain, in which reference TRBV18 and TRBJ1-1 provide the parts outside the CDR3, is NAGVMQNPRHLVRRRGQEARLRCSPMKGHSHVYWYRQLPEEGLKFMVYLQKENIIDESGMPKERFSAEFPKEGPSILRIQQVVRGDSAAYFCASSPVRQRNMNTEAFFGQGTRLTVV.

This sequence joins TRBV19 and TRBJ2-1, with 7 bases identical to TRBD2. CDR3 length: 16 residues. V lost 3 bases to trimming and J lost 2 bases; unmatched junction nucleotides: 7. Germline V gene data show CDR1 as LNHDA and CDR2 as SQIVND (reference sequence). The CDR3 sequence: CASSISPGTTYNEQFF. The DNA of the CDR3 is TGTGCCAGTAGTATCTCCCCCGGGACTACCTACAATGAGCAGTTCTTC.

The genes are TRBV30 and TRBJ1-3; TRBD1 might be the D (6 bases). From germline, CDR1 is GTSNPN and CDR2 SVGIG (reference sequence). The V gene lost 4 bases and the J gene lost 1 base, with 23 bases spanning the gap. This CDR3 comprises 18 residues. CDR3 nucleotides: TGTGCCTGGATCCAAACGCCTAGGGGCAGGGGATCTGGAAACACCATATATTTT. Encoded protein: CAWIQTPRGRGSGNTIYF. Full variable domain (outside the CDR3, taken from reference TRBV30 and TRBJ1-3): SQTIHQWPATLVQPVGSPLSLECTVEGTSNPNLYWYRQAAGRGLQLLFYSVGIGQISSEVPQNLSASRPQDRQFILSSKKLLLSDSGFYLCAWIQTPRGRGSGNTIYFGEGSWLTVV.

This clone has only a few counts. The chain combines TRBV28 with TRBJ2-7; 8 positions match TRBD1. J gave up 2 bases and V 7 bases, and 13 bases lay outside the gene matches. CDR3 length: 16 residues. Germline CDR1 and CDR2: MDHEN and SYDVKM. CDR3 bases: TGTGCCAGCACCCTGTTCACAGGGGGATTTACCTACGAGCAGTACTTC. The encoded protein is CASTLFTGGFTYEQYF.

The V and J genes are TRBV5-1 and TRBJ2-1; 12 nucleotides line up with TRBD2. The CDR3 length is 16 residues. Trimming at V came to 0 bases and at J to 10 bases, leaving 8 bases not matched to a gene. Germline lookup yields CDR1 SGHRS and CDR2 YFSETQ. The CDR3 region is CASSLGVGLAGREQFF. In nucleotides, the CDR3 is TGCGCCAGCAGCTTGGGGGTCGGACTAGCGGGACGGGAGCAGTTCTTC.

The rearrangement joins TRBV13 to TRBJ2-5; weak D call: TRBD1 (6 bases). From germline, CDR1 is PRHDT and CDR2 FYEKMQ (reference sequence). The CDR3 extends over 16 amino acids. V lost 1 base to trimming and J lost 5 bases, with 17 bases between them. The CDR3, as DNA: TGTGCCAGCAGCTTAGAAGGCAGGGGCCTTCGGGAGACCCAGTACTTC. It yields the protein CASSLEGRGLRETQYF.